This T cell receptor (beta chain) appears in the sequencing data of a study of cytomegalovirus exposure and HLA in healthy donors (TCRdb year 2017). With regard to the full study: An earlier analysis of several hundred of the donors reported 250 to 300 Gb of sequence data and 100 million to 120 million unique TCR beta sequences obtained from around 170 million T cells. Roughly 300 gigabases of sequencing data and around 80 million unique TCR sequences made up an early release that covered fewer than 650 HLA-typed donors. Among the roughly 400 genotyped donors, approximately 81% belonged to the genetic ancestry cluster associated with self-reported Caucasian donors. The study aimed to test whether cataloging public T cell receptors could reveal signatures of past pathogen exposure. The study profiled the T cell repertoires of 666 subjects by immunosequencing and related them to cytomegalovirus serostatus. In addition to the first cohort of 650 to 750 subjects, a separate validation cohort of over 90 different subjects was used. To predict cytomegalovirus infection status, the study brought together high-throughput TCR immunosequencing, statistical association of individual TCRs with disease status, and machine learning. A later analysis re-analyzed previously published TCR beta repertoires from hundreds of donors and added high-resolution HLA genotyping to study TCR occurrence patterns. In the later analysis, no new phenotypic data were used to find candidate immune exposures; instead, reliance was placed on TCR beta sequences and their occurrence across donors. An earlier analysis of some 600 of the donors applied high-throughput TCR beta sequencing to assess whether each TCR beta V gene segment acted as functional or pseudogenic. Donor age, sex, ethnicity and CMV serostatus were collected together with the repertoire data. A later genetic analysis took genome-wide SNP genotypes for about 55% of the 666 donors and used that subset as a discovery cohort. Every repertoire in the discovery cohort had been generated on one and the same sequencing platform. Both class I and class II loci were covered by HLA typing, at four-digit resolution. Typing coverage varied by locus: roughly 629-640 donors for A, B, C, DRB1 and DQB1; more than 500 for DQA1; over 600 for DPA1; 400 to 480 for DPB1. Because of strong linkage in the cohort, 4 to 6 DR-DQ haplotypes were treated as single units for association and clustering. Among 398 genotyped donors of the cohort, an average of approximately 200,000 unique TCR beta nucleotide sequences was sequenced per donor, of which approximately 18% were non-productive.

The cohort consisted of 666 healthy bone marrow donors. All cohort members were sampled while nominally healthy, although unrecorded immune exposures were likely present. The donor was CMV seronegative and was included in the group of several hundred seronegative cohort members. Each donor provided a peripheral blood sample, and peripheral blood mononuclear cells were used for TCR beta sequencing. Genomic DNA was extracted from the blood cell samples with the Qiagen DNeasy Blood Extraction Kit. Broad study findings and their caveats: Specific HLA alleles were associated with 15,000 to 20,000 TCR beta sequences at a false discovery rate of 0.05 in a later analysis. In both the original and validation cohorts, the classifier was reported to diagnose cytomegalovirus status with high specificity and sensitivity. HLA typing was unavailable for some donors at each locus, so association tests used only the typed subset. Sequencing depth was assumed to be roughly uniform across donors in the presence/absence analyses, though that assumption may not hold. In a later analysis, most CMV-associated TCR beta chains were found to appear HLA-restricted, with HLA associations seemingly driven largely by CMV exposure. Three of the identified cytomegalovirus-associated TCR beta chains were confirmed in vitro to be specific for cytomegalovirus antigens. A later analysis found that HLA-associated TCR beta chains were more clonally expanded and had lower generation probabilities than equally common non-associated chains. Some IMGT-functional V segments, including TRBV6-2 and TRBV6-3, could not be told apart with the 87-base-pair reads, so those segments were excluded. A further reported finding was that TCR beta sequences accurately predicted the HLA-A and HLA-B alleles for most subjects in the first cohort. Correlated functional status among segregating V segments might be attributable to linkage disequilibrium, but an unknown experimental factor could not be ruled out. A later genetic analysis associated a missense DCLRE1C variant with V-gene and J-gene trimming of TCR beta chains, and an independent cohort replicated the association. A cluster of highly shared sequence variants was judged likely to represent a technical artifact of the sequencing pipeline. Because counts were too low, seventeen rarely observed V segments, including chromosome 9 orphons, were excluded from the earlier analysis of 587 of the donors. Immune exposure information for the cohort was limited to CMV serostatus. Several of the top co-occurrence clusters appeared to be linked to parvovirus B19, influenza, CMV and Epstein-Barr virus, according to a later analysis. An earlier analysis of some 560 of the donors showed that most TCR beta V segments appeared in productive rearrangements either about 87% or about 30% of the time, which broadly matched IMGT annotations. The cohort was sequenced for TCR beta chains only, and without alpha or paired-chain data the features that could be detected were limited. When HLA alleles, especially DR and DQ, strongly co-occurred, TCR associations were difficult to assign to individual alleles. The study listed 164 TCR beta chains as associated with cytomegalovirus. While some public TCRs were present in many individuals, most TCR sequences turned up only very rarely across donors. According to a later genetic analysis, donors in an Asian-associated ancestry cluster had fewer N-insertions in productive TCRs than the approximately 610-donor mean. The authors suggested that the approach could potentially be extended to other disease states and immunological phenotypes. According to a later analysis, TCR association rates differed among HLA loci, with DRB1 alleles showing the most associated TCRs and HLA-C alleles showing the fewest.

Per the germline V gene (reference sequence), SEHNR is the CDR1 and FQNEAQ is the CDR2. A distance of 20 bases separates the germline ends of V and J, which lose 3 bases and 4 bases respectively. The CDR3 numbers 17 residues from cysteine through phenylalanine. Of the read, only the CDR3 DNA is kept; its 51 bases are in frame from base 1. Library generation was performed with the immunoSEQ multiplex PCR assay. For the multiplex PCR, a mixture combining 60 forward primers for TCR Vbeta segments and 13 reverse primers for TCR Jbeta segments was used. A multiplex PCR assay on genomic DNA amplified the CDR3 region of rearranged TCR beta genes. Amplified TCR beta libraries were sequenced as 87-base-pair reads on the Illumina HiSeq System. Regarding the original processing steps: A later analysis counted 65 million to 90 million unique TCR beta chains across the 550 to 700 repertoires, and 9 million to 14 million of these chains were shared by at least two donors. Raw reads were error-corrected and collapsed into unique sequences by a nearest-neighbor algorithm in which closely related sequences were merged to remove PCR and sequencing errors. V, D and J gene segments were assigned by aligning CDR3 sequences to IMGT reference sequences. For a sequence to be retained, a match of at least six nucleotides was required to both a V gene segment and a J gene segment. Rearrangements were called productive when the CDR3 lacked stop codons and stayed in frame with V and J; all others were non-productive. Following IMGT convention, CDR3 was defined as the stretch from the second conserved V-encoded cysteine to the conserved J-encoded phenylalanine. The earlier analysis of about 560 of the donors excluded any sequence lacking an unambiguous match to a single V gene segment. In an earlier analysis of 500 to 750 of the donors, V segments were called functional above 56.7% productive rearrangements and were called segregating when the between-donor standard deviation exceeded 5%. A statistical classification framework was built to diagnose cytomegalovirus status from the catalog of TCR beta chain sequences. A later analysis assigned V and J genes by comparing TCR nucleotide sequences with IMGT/GENE-DB human TR gene sequences. Using the TCRdist pipeline, a later analysis assigned CDR3 sequences along with most-parsimonious VDJ recombination scenarios. In a later analysis, every TCR beta chain was defined by the combination of its CDR3 amino acid sequence and its V-gene family, and reads without a unique V-gene family were dropped. A later analysis removed several hundred highly shared, low-generation-probability nucleotide sequences to deal with suspected cross-contamination and a sequencing artifact. A later analysis calculated a clonal expansion index for each public chain from normalized within-repertoire ranks of inferred template counts. Generation probabilities in a later analysis came from a VDJ recombination model fitted to out-of-frame rearrangements, and those results were checked against IGoR. In a later analysis, TCR-TCR, TCR-HLA and TCR-CMV co-occurrence was scored with hypergeometric tests, and a repertoire-size bias correction was applied to TCR pairs. A later analysis estimated false discovery rates by permuting HLA or CMV assignments 20 times. In a later analysis, co-occurring TCRs were grouped using DBSCAN, and TCRdist sequence similarity was added for clustering within HLA-allele-positive subsets. For co-occurrence clustering, repertoires with fewer than 30,000 or more than 120,000 public chains were excluded, along with roughly five repertoires with anomalous nucleotide sharing. Held by TCRdb, this immuneACCESS table contains in-frame sequences only and omits some clones. Under half of the omission traces to an unresolved V gene where checked; the cause of the rest is unknown. V and J calls and clone size are those listed in that table; D and trimming were worked out from the DNA. A total of some 80,000 clones appear in this sample, about 79% of them only once. Less than 2% of the sample lies in the top ten.

A note on this clone: It has no known antigen specificity. No base quality values were provided; no much bigger clone lies one nucleotide off.

The source material was PBMCs. The chain joins TRBV7-9 to TRBJ2-3; TRBD2 could be the D gene, as 6 bases match. The clonotype was recovered from a man in his forties in good health and CMV-seronegative. Here the CDR3 is given as CASSFKGHGRNPDTQYF. In nucleotide form, the sequence is TGTGCCAGCAGCTTTAAGGGGCACGGGAGAAATCCAGATACGCAGTATTTT.